Listed below are T cell receptor beta chains from one sample, sequenced in a study of response to subunit inactivated influenza vaccine. TCRdb reprocessed the RT-PCR reads with MiXCR, giving one entry per CDR3 protein. The data contain 800,000 or so distinct CDR3 sequences, about 20% of them singletons. This material consisted of PBMCs from blood, taken around 5 days after vaccination. Source of these receptors: a man aged 50-59 years who received an inactivated influenza vaccine. Both conserved end residues are part of each CDR3. D genes are given only for firm matches. Clone size is not always given. Where it is, it says once, few, many or a class for expanded clones.

V,size,D,J,CDR3,DNA
TRBV20-1,NA,NA,TRBJ2-2,CSARPPGGADTGELFF,TGCAGTGCTAGACCACCGGGCGGGGCCGACACCGGGGAGCTGTTTTTT
TRBV5-5,few,TRBD2,TRBJ2-5,CASSLWLAEETQYF,TGTGCCAGCAGCTTATGGCTAGCGGAAGAGACCCAGTACTTC
TRBV11-2,NA,TRBD1,TRBJ2-6,CASSSRTGGGSGANVLTF,TGTGCCAGCAGCTCCCGGACAGGGGGCGGGTCTGGGGCCAACGTCCTGACTTTC
TRBV28,few,NA,TRBJ2-5,CATSEGWSQETQYF,TGTGCCACTTCCGAGGGGTGGTCCCAAGAGACCCAGTACTTC
TRBV5-1,NA,TRBD1,TRBJ2-1,CASSLGQGLLNEQFF,TGCGCCAGCAGCTTGGGACAGGGCTTACTCAATGAGCAGTTCTTC
TRBV10-3,few,NA,TRBJ2-7,CAISDDREGEQYF,TGTGCCATCAGTGACGACAGGGAGGGCGAGCAGTACTTC
TRBV2,NA,TRBD1,TRBJ2-5,CASSEQGAWETQYF,TGTGCCAGCAGTGAACAGGGGGCCTGGGAGACCCAGTACTTC
TRBV7-3,NA,TRBD2,TRBJ2-2,CASSVTGTSAGRSGELFF,TGTGCCAGCAGCGTTACCGGGACTAGCGCTGGTCGTAGCGGGGAGCTGTTTTTT
TRBV12-3/TRBV12-4,few,NA,TRBJ2-2,CASTLLGELFF,TGTGCCAGCACCCTTCTCGGGGAGCTGTTTTTT
TRBV5-8,NA,NA,TRBJ2-7,CASILSGRLVSYEQYF,TGTGCCAGCATCCTTTCGGGGCGACTTGTCTCCTACGAGCAGTACTTC
TRBV7-9,NA,TRBD2,TRBJ2-1,CASSQPTSGYNEQFF,TGTGCCAGCAGCCAGCCGACTAGCGGGTACAATGAGCAGTTCTTC
TRBV20-1,few,NA,TRBJ2-7,CSARDSLAGEQYF,TGCAGTGCTAGAGATTCCCTAGCTGGCGAGCAGTACTTC
TRBV13,few,TRBD2,TRBJ2-5,CASSIRLAGQETQYF,TGTGCCAGCAGCATCCGACTAGCGGGACAAGAGACCCAGTACTTC
TRBV28,few,NA,TRBJ1-1,CASSSETEEVNTEAFF,TGTGCCAGCAGTTCTGAGACAGAGGAGGTGAACACTGAAGCTTTCTTT
TRBV20-1,NA,NA,TRBJ2-7,CSARPGRMFYEQYF,TGCAGTGCTAGACCGGGACGGATGTTCTACGAGCAGTACTTC
TRBV6-2/TRBV6-3,NA,TRBD2,TRBJ2-7,CASSDRSGTNEQYF,TGTGCCAGCAGTGACCGTTCCGGGACTAACGAGCAGTACTTC
TRBV5-1,NA,NA,TRBJ2-7,CASSLVQLSSYEQYF,TGCGCCAGCAGCTTGGTTCAGCTGAGCTCCTACGAGCAGTACTTC
TRBV12-3/TRBV12-4,NA,NA,TRBJ1-2,CASNNGVGYTF,TGTGCCAGCAATAATGGGGTCGGCTACACCTTC
TRBV20-1,NA,NA,TRBJ2-3,CSASTAGRTDTQYF,TGCAGTGCTAGTACGGCGGGACGCACAGATACGCAGTATTTT
TRBV10-3,NA,TRBD1,TRBJ2-3,CAISEGQAITDTQYF,TGTGCCATCAGTGAGGGACAGGCTATCACAGATACGCAGTATTTT
TRBV4-3,few,NA,TRBJ1-5,CASSQVRAQPQHF,TGCGCCAGCAGCCAAGTTAGGGCTCAGCCCCAGCATTTT
TRBV12-3/TRBV12-4,few,TRBD1,TRBJ2-1,CASSYPGQASEQFF,TGTGCCAGCAGTTATCCCGGACAGGCCTCTGAGCAGTTCTTC
TRBV20-1,many,TRBD2,TRBJ2-7,CSARELLAGRSYEQYF,TGCAGTGCTAGAGAACTATTAGCGGGAAGATCCTACGAGCAGTACTTC
TRBV7-9,NA,TRBD1,TRBJ2-7,CASSPIQGRRSYEQYF,TGTGCCAGCAGCCCTATACAGGGGCGTCGCTCCTACGAGCAGTACTTC
TRBV7-2,NA,NA,TRBJ2-4,CASSLGRGVGNIQYF,TGTGCCAGCAGCTTAGGCAGAGGGGTGGGAAACATTCAGTACTTC
TRBV5-5,NA,TRBD1,TRBJ2-7,CASSLPPSGTGADEQYF,TGTGCCAGCAGCTTGCCACCGTCCGGGACAGGGGCTGACGAGCAGTACTTC
TRBV6-2/TRBV6-3,NA,TRBD2,TRBJ2-1,CASTRAGGPSYNEQFF,TGTGCCAGCACCCGAGCGGGAGGGCCTTCCTACAATGAGCAGTTCTTC
TRBV7-2,many,TRBD2,TRBJ2-5,CASSLGLTGGPETQYF,TGTGCCAGCAGCTTAGGGTTGACGGGAGGGCCCGAGACCCAGTACTTC
TRBV4-1,NA,NA,TRBJ1-2,CASSQDRLGYGYTF,TGCGCCAGCAGCCAAGATCGCTTGGGCTATGGCTACACCTTC
TRBV5-1,NA,TRBD2,TRBJ2-7,CASSLFLAGGEQYF,TGCGCCAGCAGCTTGTTCCTAGCGGGAGGCGAGCAGTACTTC
TRBV7-2,many,NA,TRBJ2-6,CASSLATGGRFSGANVLTF,TGTGCCAGCAGCTTAGCCACAGGAGGACGCTTTTCTGGGGCCAACGTCCTGACTTTC
TRBV11-2,few,NA,TRBJ1-2,CASSQVGGGNGYTF,TGTGCCAGCAGCCAGGTTGGAGGTGGGAATGGCTACACCTTC
TRBV4-1,NA,NA,TRBJ2-1,CASSLVPDAYNEQFF,TGCGCCAGCAGCCTTGTGCCTGATGCCTACAATGAGCAGTTCTTC
TRBV12-3/TRBV12-4,many,NA,TRBJ2-3,CASSPWDTDTQYF,TGTGCCAGCAGCCCTTGGGATACAGATACGCAGTATTTT
TRBV2,few,NA,TRBJ2-1,CASKALSGEQFF,TGTGCCAGCAAAGCCTTATCGGGTGAGCAGTTCTTC
TRBV10-3,NA,NA,TRBJ2-1,CASLDPLMDEQFF,TGTGCCTCCCTGGACCCGCTAATGGATGAGCAGTTCTTC
TRBV7-8,NA,NA,TRBJ1-1,CASSLGTFTEAFF,TGTGCCAGCAGCCTCGGGACTTTCACTGAAGCTTTCTTT
TRBV27,few,TRBD1,TRBJ1-2,CASSLSRQGARYGYTF,TGTGCCAGCAGTTTATCCCGACAGGGGGCACGGTATGGCTACACCTTC
TRBV6-5,few,NA,TRBJ2-3,CASSSSRGFSTDTQYF,TGTGCCAGCAGTTCCTCTCGGGGCTTCAGCACAGATACGCAGTATTTT
TRBV28,NA,NA,TRBJ1-2,CASSPGTVETTNYGYTF,TGTGCCAGCAGTCCCGGGACCGTTGAAACAACTAACTATGGCTACACCTTC
TRBV15,NA,TRBD1,TRBJ2-7,CATSRDWDRGSYEQYF,TGTGCCACCAGCAGAGATTGGGACAGGGGCTCCTACGAGCAGTACTTC
TRBV5-5,few,TRBD1,TRBJ2-2,CASSQGQGVVAGELFF,TGTGCCAGCAGCCAAGGACAGGGGGTAGTTGCCGGGGAGCTGTTTTTT
TRBV10-3,NA,NA,TRBJ2-1,CAISEYLGGSYNEQFF,TGTGCCATCAGTGAATACCTAGGAGGCAGTTACAATGAGCAGTTCTTC